This T cell receptor (beta chain) is drawn from a study of T cells after yellow fever vaccination. General study results and limits: Clonotypes shared by both compartments, CD4 and CD8, made up a small share.

This clonotype showed up just a few times. The target antigen is unknown. By 5'RACE template switching, TCR cDNA was produced, with a universal primer site and UMIs added in the process. MiXCR, applied by TCRdb to the 5' RACE reads, yields one record per CDR3 protein. This sample carries some 500,000 distinct CDR3 sequences, about 13% of them seen once, and the ten largest clones take roughly an eighth. Germline CDR1 DFQATT, CDR2 SNEGSKA (reference sequence). The CDR3 totals 14 residues. V gave up 6 bases and J gave up 0 bases, with 15 bases separating them. This clonotype originated in a man between 25 and 39 years old who received the YFV17D yellow fever vaccine. The V gene is TRBV20-1, the J gene TRBJ2-7; D uncertain. This specimen consisted of PBMCs, obtained on the day of the yellow fever booster vaccination. The CDR3 sequence: CSAPKGWSSYEQYF. The CDR3 DNA follows: TGCAGTGCACCGAAAGGCTGGAGCTCCTACGAGCAGTACTTC.